This TCR beta chain was sequenced during a study of molecular identifiers for immune sequencing clone quantification. Study-level results: Because of identical TCR molecules sharing a barcode, sizes of highly expanded clones could be underestimated.

Points on this clonotype: Its antigen is currently unknown. Because the CDR3 is missing its conserved closing phenylalanine or tryptophan, this is likely a read error.

From roughly 21,000 to 960,000 sorted cells, naive CD8 libraries were generated with 10%, 30% or 50% RNA. V lost 2 bases, J lost 3 bases, and 14 bases stayed unmatched. CDR1 is LNHNV, CDR2 YYDKDF, per germline (reference sequence). This CDR3 comprises 19 residues. Bulk TCR library preparation followed previously described methods with listed TCR primers. TCRdb redid the calling of the PCR reads with MiXCR, one entry per CDR3 protein. The data contain about 510,000 distinct CDR3 sequences, under 30% of them seen just once; the ten biggest clones take up under 0.8%. The clonotype was recovered from a human donor in good health. Some libraries in this study had Jurkat cell RNA spiked in. The V call is TRBV15, the J call TRBJ2-3; 10 nucleotides line up with TRBD2. Sequencing was carried out using naive CD8+ T cells from blood, with Jurkat cell RNA spiked in. Subset defined: FACS-sorted CD8+CD4-CCR7+CD45RA+ naive T cells. DNA for the CDR3: TGTGCCACCAGCAGATCCCTAGCGGGGGCCTTTTCTGGGACAGATACGCAGTATTCT. This codes for CATSRSLAGAFSGTDTQYS.